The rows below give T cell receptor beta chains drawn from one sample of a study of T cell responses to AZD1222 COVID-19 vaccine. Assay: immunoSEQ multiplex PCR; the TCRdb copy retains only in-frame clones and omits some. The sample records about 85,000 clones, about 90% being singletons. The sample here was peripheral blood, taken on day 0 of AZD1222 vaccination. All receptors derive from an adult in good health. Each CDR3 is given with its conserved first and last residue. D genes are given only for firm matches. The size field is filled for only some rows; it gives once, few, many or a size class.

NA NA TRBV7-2 CASSLASSSSNQPQHF
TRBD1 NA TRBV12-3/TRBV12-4 CASSKTGFYEQYF
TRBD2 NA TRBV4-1 CASSQGVLAGTSYEQYF
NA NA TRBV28 CASSFTWSGWAFF
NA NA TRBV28 CASTILANHEQFF
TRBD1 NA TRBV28 CASRDRGGTDTQYF
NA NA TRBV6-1 CASSEGWWQNRRTNYGYTF
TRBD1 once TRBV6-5 CASSRDRDGNTIYF
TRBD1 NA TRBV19 CASSMGQGRTEAFF
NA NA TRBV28 CASSPSPQRGYTF
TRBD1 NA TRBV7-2 CASSPAGTGASYGYTF
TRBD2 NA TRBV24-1 CATSDFRLAGQETQYF
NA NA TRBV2 CASSSRSGRGGQPQHF
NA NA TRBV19 CASRGLSNQPQHF
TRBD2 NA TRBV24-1 CATSDFPSGRPNDYEQYF
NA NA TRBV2 CAPTPADYNEQFF
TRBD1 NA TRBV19 CASSEDRGVTGELFF
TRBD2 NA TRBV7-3 CASSLTQLAGGPNTGELFF
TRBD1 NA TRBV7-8 CASSFRDRVTDTQYF
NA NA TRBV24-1 CATGKGSGANVLTF
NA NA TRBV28 CASTTPREGTGRREQYF
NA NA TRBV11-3 CASSPTGEPYNEQFF
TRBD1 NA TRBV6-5 CASSYRDRSERGYTF
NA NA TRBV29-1 CSVEDGRLYGYTF
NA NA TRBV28 CASSEPDNYGYTF
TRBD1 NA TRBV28 CASHYPGQGAEAFF
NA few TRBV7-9 CASSPSRGFFTEAFF
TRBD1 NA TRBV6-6 CASSGGTGGTEAFF
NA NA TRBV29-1 CSVGEGQPQHF
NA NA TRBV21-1 CASSPPAVPSGHSYEQYF
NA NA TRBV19 CASSTQGGSNEQFF
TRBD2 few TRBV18 CASSPPAGGPGGHNEQFF
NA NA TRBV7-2 CASSSQGPEKLFF